The 20 T cell receptor beta chains given below trace back to one sample, sequenced in a study of cytomegalovirus exposure and HLA in healthy donors. Data came from immunoSEQ multiplex PCR; TCRdb stores just in-frame clones and leaves some out. This repertoire shows under 200,000 clones, roughly 90% found once; its top ten account for under 7%. The sample consisted of PBMCs. The receptors derive from a woman under 40 in good health and CMV-seronegative.

This rearrangement joins TRBV19 to TRBJ2-1; TRBD2 matches 9 bases. The length of the CDR3 is 15 residues. Per germline, CDR1 LNHDA and CDR2 SQIVND (reference sequence). Germline trimming cut 6 bases from V and 6 bases from J; bases unmatched to any gene: 9. The CDR3 protein is CASSDQAGGPNEQFF. In nucleotides, the CDR3 is TGTGCCAGTAGCGATCAAGCGGGAGGCCCCAATGAGCAGTTCTTC.

V and J are TRBV6-6 and TRBJ2-3, with TRBD1 matching 7 bases. Unmatched junction bases numbered 8, after V lost 5 bases and J lost 0 bases. CDR3 length: 16 residues. Germline V lookup: CDR1 MNHNY, CDR2 SVGAGI (reference sequence). CDR3 region: CASSKERQGSTDTQYF. As DNA, the CDR3 is TGTGCCAGCAGTAAAGAAAGACAGGGCAGCACAGATACGCAGTATTTT.

This rearrangement joins TRBV19 to TRBJ2-7; no firm D call. The CDR3 sequence is 14 residues long. Germline loops: CDR1 LNHDA, CDR2 SQIVND (reference sequence). The V end was cut by 0 bases, the J end by 0 bases, with 6 bases between. This CDR3 reads CASSIETDSYEQYF. The CDR3 bases are TGTGCCAGTAGTATAGAGACGGACTCCTACGAGCAGTACTTC.

The V call is TRBV7-2, the J call TRBJ1-4; TRBD1 aligns across 10 bases. CDR1 SGHTA and CDR2 FQGNSA come from the germline V gene. The CDR3 runs 15 residues. The J segment lost 6 bases and the V segment lost 1 base, leaving 2 bases of the junction unmatched. The CDR3 loop reads CASSLVGQGDEKLFF. CDR3 nucleotides: TGTGCCAGCAGCTTAGTCGGACAGGGGGATGAAAAACTGTTTTTT.

The DNA of the CDR3 is TGTGCCAGCAGTGATGCAGCCGCTTCCACAGATACGCAGTATTTT. Translation gives CASSDAAASTDTQYF. The chain joins TRBV6-1 to TRBJ2-3; D is uncertain. CDR1 is MNHNS and CDR2 is SASEGT in the germline V gene. V was pared by 3 bases and J by 2 bases, with 12 bases between. The CDR3 runs 15 residues.

The rearrangement uses TRBV19 and TRBJ2-1; tentatively, D is TRBD2 (6 bases). Trimming shortened V by 7 bases and J by 0 bases, and 13 bases separated the two germline ends. This CDR3 is 15 amino acids long. Germline V gives CDR1 LNHDA, CDR2 SQIVND (reference sequence). The CDR3 reads CASTLQGLSYNEQFF. The CDR3 nucleotides read TGTGCCAGTACCCTCCAGGGACTCTCCTACAATGAGCAGTTCTTC.

The V call is TRBV19, the J call TRBJ1-5; D uncertain. Germline CDR1 is LNHDA and CDR2 is SQIVND (reference sequence). This CDR3 comprises 16 residues. V lost 7 bases, J lost 0 bases, and 16 bases lay in between. For the CDR3, the DNA is TGTGCCAGTACCGTCGGGTCCCTTTATAGCAATCAGCCCCAGCATTTT. Its protein product is CASTVGSLYSNQPQHF.

This clone was seen more than once but under ten times. The rearrangement uses TRBV7-8 and TRBJ2-7; 7 nucleotides align to TRBD1. The CDR3 totals 14 residues. Per the germline V gene, CDR1 is SGHVS and CDR2 is FQNEAQ. V gave up 5 bases and J gave up 4 bases; unmatched junction bases: 8. This CDR3 reads CASSRTTGDYEQYF. In DNA, the CDR3 is TGTGCCAGCAGCCGCACCACAGGGGATTACGAGCAGTACTTC. Supplemented by reference TRBV7-8 and TRBJ2-7, the full variable domain reads GAGVSQSPRYKVAKRGQDVALRCDPISGHVSLFWYQQALGQGPEFLTYFQNEAQLDKSGLPSDRFFAERPEGSVSTLKIQRTQQEDSAVYLCASSRTTGDYEQYFGPGTRLTVT.

The rearrangement uses TRBV4-1 and TRBJ2-7; D gene ambiguous. Germline-derived CDR1 and CDR2 are MGHRA and YSYEKL. The length of the CDR3 is 13 residues. V gave up 1 base and J gave up 5 bases, with 9 bases separating them. The CDR3 DNA follows: TGCGCCAGCAGCCAAGTCGGGCGAGACGAGCAGTACTTC. It yields the protein CASSQVGRDEQYF.

V usage is TRBV21-1 and J usage is TRBJ2-3; no check of the table's D call, TRBD2, against the DNA was made. TRBV21-1 is deemed a pseudogene. This CDR3 is 16 amino acids long. CDR3 residues: CASSKDDSGSADTQYF. As DNA, the CDR3 is TGTGCCAGCAGCAAAGATGATAGCGGGAGCGCAGATACGCAGTATTTT.

Of note for this clone: The junction departs from the called germline gene at one end, perhaps through a read error. This rearrangement joins TRBV19 to TRBJ2-5; D tentatively fits TRBD1 or TRBD2 (6 bases each). Germline V CDR1 and CDR2: LNHDA, SQIVND (reference sequence). The CDR3 loop spans 12 amino acids. The CDR3 spells CSAGARGETQYF. DNA for the CDR3: TGCAGCGCAGGGGCGCGGGGCGAGACCCAGTACTTC.

CDR3 residues: CASSPSDKVGNQPQHF. DNA of the CDR3: TGTGCCAGCTCACCGAGTGACAAGGTCGGCAATCAGCCCCAGCATTTT. This chain uses TRBV18 with TRBJ1-5; D remains ambiguous. The CDR3 is 16 residues long. CDR1 KGHSH and CDR2 LQKENI come from the germline V gene. V lost 3 bases and J 2 bases, leaving 14 bases between the germline ends.

The chain combines TRBV10-3 with TRBJ2-1; 11 positions match TRBD2. The CDR3 is 17 residues long. With V trimmed by 2 bases and J by 7 bases, 10 bases remained unmatched. CDR1 and CDR2 (germline): ENHRY, SYGVKD. CDR3 loop: CAISEMPSGGRGNEQFF. The CDR3 DNA reads TGTGCCATCAGTGAGATGCCTAGCGGGGGGCGGGGTAATGAGCAGTTCTTC.

This chain connects TRBV19 to TRBJ1-5; D gene unclear. CDR1 is LNHDA and CDR2 is SQIVND in the germline V gene (reference sequence). V lost 7 bases and J lost 6, with 13 bases in between. The CDR3 has 13 amino acids. The CDR3 region is CASKLGPFQPQHF. The CDR3, as DNA: TGTGCCAGTAAGCTGGGCCCATTTCAGCCCCAGCATTTT.

CDR3 sequence reads: CASSVASGEAVDGYTF. CDR3 in DNA: TGTGCCAGCAGCGTAGCTTCGGGAGAAGCCGTCGATGGCTACACCTTC. J is TRBJ1-2 and V is TRBV9; no reliable D call. V was clipped by 0 bases and J by 6 bases, with 18 bases between them. CDR1 and CDR2 (germline): SGDLS, YYNGEE. CDR3 length: 16 residues. The whole variable domain, filled in from reference TRBV9 and TRBJ1-2, reads DSGVTQTPKHLITATGQRVTLRCSPRSGDLSVYWYQQSLDQGLQFLIQYYNGEERAKGNILERFSAQQFPDLHSELNLSSLELGDSALYFCASSVASGEAVDGYTFGSGTRLTVV.

The chain employs TRBV11-2 and TRBJ2-2; TRBD1 matches 8 bases. There are 17 residues in the CDR3. Germline loops: CDR1 SGHAT, CDR2 FQNNGV. V shed 5 bases, J shed 6 bases, and the junction held 14 bases outside the gene matches. The CDR3 sequence: CASSPARTGIESGELFF. For the CDR3, the DNA is TGTGCCAGCAGCCCCGCCCGGACAGGGATTGAGTCCGGGGAGCTGTTTTTT.

The chain's CDR3 is CASSVGFVLFF. The CDR3, as DNA: TGTGCCAGCTCGGTCGGGTTTGTGCTGTTTTTT. V usage is TRBV6-5 and J usage is TRBJ2-2; D ambiguous. Trimming stripped 8 bases from V and 13 bases from J, with 14 bases between. The CDR3 consists of 11 residues. Germline V lookup: CDR1 MNHEY, CDR2 SVGAGI.

This chain links TRBV21-1 with TRBJ1-2; TRBD1 reflects the table's D call only, with no check against the DNA. TRBV21-1 has pseudogene status. This CDR3 is built from 15 residues. CDR3 region: CAATKKGVLVYGYTF. Written as DNA, the CDR3 is TGTGCCGCAACCAAAAAGGGGGTGTTGGTCTATGGCTACACCTTC.

The chain has TRBV29-1 and TRBJ2-7, with TRBD2 identical over 14 bases. CDR1 is SQVTM, CDR2 ANQGSEA, per germline. This CDR3 region has 14 residues. J lost 6 bases, V lost 3 bases, and 4 bases had no gene match. The CDR3 DNA reads TGCAGCGTTGAGACTAGCGGGAGGGCTCGCGAGCAGTACTTC. The encoded protein is CSVETSGRAREQYF.

J is TRBJ2-7 and V is TRBV11-2; D perhaps matches TRBD2 (6 bases). There are 15 residues in the CDR3. Per germline, CDR1 SGHAT and CDR2 FQNNGV. V lost 1 base to trimming and J lost 4 bases, with 14 bases between them. CDR3 sequence reads: CASSLGTGVLYEQYF. In nucleotides, the CDR3 is TGTGCCAGCAGCTTAGGGACGGGAGTCCTGTACGAGCAGTACTTC.